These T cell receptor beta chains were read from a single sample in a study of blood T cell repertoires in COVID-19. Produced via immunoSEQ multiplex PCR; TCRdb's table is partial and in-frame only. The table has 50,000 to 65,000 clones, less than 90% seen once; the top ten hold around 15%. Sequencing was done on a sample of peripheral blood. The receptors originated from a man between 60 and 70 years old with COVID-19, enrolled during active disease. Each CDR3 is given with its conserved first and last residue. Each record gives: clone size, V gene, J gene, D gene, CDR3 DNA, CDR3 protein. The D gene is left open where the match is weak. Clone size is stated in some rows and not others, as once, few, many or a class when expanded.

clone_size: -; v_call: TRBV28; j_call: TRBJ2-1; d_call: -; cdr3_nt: TGTGCCAGCAGGCCCTACAGGAATGAGCAGTTCTTC; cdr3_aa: CASRPYRNEQFF
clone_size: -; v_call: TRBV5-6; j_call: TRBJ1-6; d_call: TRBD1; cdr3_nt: TGTGCCAGCAGTTGGGGACAGGGGGATTCACCCCTCCACTTT; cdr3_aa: CASSWGQGDSPLHF
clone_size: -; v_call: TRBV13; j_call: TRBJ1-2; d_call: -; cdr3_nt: TGTGCCAGCGGGTGGGCTGACTATGGCTACACCTTC; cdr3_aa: CASGWADYGYTF
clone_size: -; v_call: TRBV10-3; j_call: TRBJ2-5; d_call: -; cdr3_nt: TGTGCCATCAGTGAGGAGCCCCTAAGTCGTGGCGGGGAGACCCAGTACTTC; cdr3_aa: CAISEEPLSRGGETQYF
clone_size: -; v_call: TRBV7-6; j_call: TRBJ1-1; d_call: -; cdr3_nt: TGTGCCAGCAGTAACAGCATAATGAACACTGAAGCTTTCTTT; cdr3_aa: CASSNSIMNTEAFF
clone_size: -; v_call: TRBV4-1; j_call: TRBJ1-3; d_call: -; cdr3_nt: TGCGCCAGCAGCCAAGCCGGGATCAGGGGAAACACCATATATTTT; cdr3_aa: CASSQAGIRGNTIYF
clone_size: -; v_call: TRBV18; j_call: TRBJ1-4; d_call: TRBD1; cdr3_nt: TGTGCCAGCTCACCTAACCGGGACAGAATAACCGAAAAACTGTTTTTT; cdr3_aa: CASSPNRDRITEKLFF
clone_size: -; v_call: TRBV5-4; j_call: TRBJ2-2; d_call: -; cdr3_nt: TGTGCCCGCAGCTTGTGGGGGGGGCGGGCCGGGGAGCTGTTTTTT; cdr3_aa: CARSLWGGRAGELFF
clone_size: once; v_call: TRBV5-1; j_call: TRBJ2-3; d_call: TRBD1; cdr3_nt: TGCGCCAGCAGCTTGAGGGCCAGGGGGCGCACCGGCACAGATACGCAGTATTTT; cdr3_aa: CASSLRARGRTGTDTQYF
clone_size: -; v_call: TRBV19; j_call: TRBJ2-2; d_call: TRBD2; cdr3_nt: TGTGCCAGTAGTACCACCGGGGGGGGTGCCGGGGAGCTGTTTTTT; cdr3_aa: CASSTTGGGAGELFF
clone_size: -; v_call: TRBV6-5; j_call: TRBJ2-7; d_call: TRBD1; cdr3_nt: TGTGCCAGCAGTCGGGACAGGTACGAGCAGTACTTC; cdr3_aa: CASSRDRYEQYF
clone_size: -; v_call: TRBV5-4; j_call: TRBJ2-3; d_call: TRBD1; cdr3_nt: TGTGCCAGCAGGGAAGAGACAGGGACGCAGTATTTT; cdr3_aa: CASREETGTQYF
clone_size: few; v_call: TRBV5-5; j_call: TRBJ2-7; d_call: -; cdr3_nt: TGTGCCAGCACCTCCCTTCAGGCAAGAACTCGGGAGCAGTACTTC; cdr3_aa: CASTSLQARTREQYF
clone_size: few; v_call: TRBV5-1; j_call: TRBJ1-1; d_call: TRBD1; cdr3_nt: TGCGCCAGCAGCAGGACAGGGGGGCCTGTCGACACTGAAGCTTTCTTT; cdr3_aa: CASSRTGGPVDTEAFF
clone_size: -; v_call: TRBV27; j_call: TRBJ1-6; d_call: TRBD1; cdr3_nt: TGTGCCAGCAGGGGGACAGGGACCGGCTCACCCCTCCACTTT; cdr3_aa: CASRGTGTGSPLHF
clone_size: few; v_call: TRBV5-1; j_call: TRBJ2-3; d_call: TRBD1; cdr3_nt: TGCGCCAGCACCAGGGGACAGGGCCCAGATACGCAGTATTTT; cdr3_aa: CASTRGQGPDTQYF
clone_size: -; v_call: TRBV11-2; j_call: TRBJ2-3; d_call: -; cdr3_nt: TGTGCCAGCAGCTCGGGCACAGATACGCAGTATTTT; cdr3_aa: CASSSGTDTQYF
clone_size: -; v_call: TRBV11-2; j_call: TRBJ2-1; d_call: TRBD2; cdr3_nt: TGTGCCAGCAGCTCCCCCCGTTTAGCGGGGCCTGGCAATGAGCAGTTCTTC; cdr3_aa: CASSSPRLAGPGNEQFF
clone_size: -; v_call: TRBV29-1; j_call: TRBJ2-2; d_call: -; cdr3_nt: TGCAGCGTCCGGGAAACCGGGGAGCTGTTTTTT; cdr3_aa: CSVRETGELFF
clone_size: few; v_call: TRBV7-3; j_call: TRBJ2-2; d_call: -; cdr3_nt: TGTGCCAGCAGCATAGACAGACGTGGCGGGGAGCTGTTTTTT; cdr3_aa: CASSIDRRGGELFF
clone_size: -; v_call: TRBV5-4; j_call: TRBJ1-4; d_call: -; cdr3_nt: TGTGCCAGCAGCTTGGTTGGGGGCGCAGATGAAAAACTGTTTTTT; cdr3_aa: CASSLVGGADEKLFF
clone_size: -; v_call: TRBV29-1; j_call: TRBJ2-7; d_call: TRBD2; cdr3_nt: TGCAGCGTTGGACAGCGGGAGGGCCAGGAGCAGTACTTC; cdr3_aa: CSVGQREGQEQYF
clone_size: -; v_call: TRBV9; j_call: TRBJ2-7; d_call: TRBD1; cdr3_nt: TGTGCCAGCAGCGTAGGACAGGGGATAGAGGAGCAGTACTTC; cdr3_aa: CASSVGQGIEEQYF
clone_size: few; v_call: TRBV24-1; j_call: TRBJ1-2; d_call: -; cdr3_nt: TGTGCCACCGCTAGCGCTCATAACTATGGCTACACCTTC; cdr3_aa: CATASAHNYGYTF
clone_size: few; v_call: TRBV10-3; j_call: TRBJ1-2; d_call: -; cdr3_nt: TGTGCCATCAGTGCCATACGACGGGACTATGGCTACACCTTC; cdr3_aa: CAISAIRRDYGYTF
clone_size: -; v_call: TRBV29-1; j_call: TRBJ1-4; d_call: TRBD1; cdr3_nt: TGCAGCGCTGGGACAGGGAAGGGTGAAAAACTGTTTTTT; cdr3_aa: CSAGTGKGEKLFF
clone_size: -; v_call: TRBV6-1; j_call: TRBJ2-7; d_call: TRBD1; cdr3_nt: TGTGCCAGCAGTGACCGGACAGGGGCTTTCTACGAGCAGTACTTC; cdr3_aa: CASSDRTGAFYEQYF
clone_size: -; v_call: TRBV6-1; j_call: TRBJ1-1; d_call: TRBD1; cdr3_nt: TGTGCCAGCAGTGAAGCGCAGGGGGTGACTGAAGCTTTCTTT; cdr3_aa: CASSEAQGVTEAFF
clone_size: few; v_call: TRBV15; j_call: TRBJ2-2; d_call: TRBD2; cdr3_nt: TGTGCCACCAGCAGGGGGGGGACCCCGCACGGGGAGCTGTTTTTT; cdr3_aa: CATSRGGTPHGELFF
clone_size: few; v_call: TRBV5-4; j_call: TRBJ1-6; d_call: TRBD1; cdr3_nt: TGTGCCAGCAGCTCACCGGGACAGAATTCACCCCTCCACTTT; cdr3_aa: CASSSPGQNSPLHF
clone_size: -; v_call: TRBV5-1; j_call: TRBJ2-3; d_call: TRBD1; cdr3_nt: TGCGCCAGCAGCTTAATCCCCGGGACAGGCACAGATACGCAGTATTTT; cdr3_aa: CASSLIPGTGTDTQYF
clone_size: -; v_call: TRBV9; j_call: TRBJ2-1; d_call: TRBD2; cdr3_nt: TGTGCCAGCAGCCCCGTGGGTGCGGGAGAGCTCTTC; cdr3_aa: CASSPVGAGELF
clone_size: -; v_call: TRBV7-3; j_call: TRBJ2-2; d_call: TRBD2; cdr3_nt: TGTGCCAGCAGCATTAGCGGGGGCCCCCTCGCGAACACCGGGGAGCTGTTTTTT; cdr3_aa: CASSISGGPLANTGELFF
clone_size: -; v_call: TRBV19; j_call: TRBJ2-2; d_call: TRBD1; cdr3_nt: TGTGCCAGTAGTACCCGGGACAGCTGGACACTTGGCGGGGAGCTGTTTTTT; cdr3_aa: CASSTRDSWTLGGELFF
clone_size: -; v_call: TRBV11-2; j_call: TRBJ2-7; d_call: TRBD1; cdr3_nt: TGTGCCAGCAGCTTATACCGGGACAGTCTCTACGAGCAGTACTTC; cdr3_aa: CASSLYRDSLYEQYF
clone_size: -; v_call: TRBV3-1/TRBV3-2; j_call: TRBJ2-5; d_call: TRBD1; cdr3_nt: TGTGCCAGCAGCCAGCTCACAGGGGTCGGGAAGACCCAGTACTTC; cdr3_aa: CASSQLTGVGKTQYF
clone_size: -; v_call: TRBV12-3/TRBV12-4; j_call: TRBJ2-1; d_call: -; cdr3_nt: TGTGCCAGCACCGGACAGCACAATGAGCAGTTCTTC; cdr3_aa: CASTGQHNEQFF
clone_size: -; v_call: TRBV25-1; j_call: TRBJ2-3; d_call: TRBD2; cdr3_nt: TGTGCCAGCAGTGACAGCGGGAGGGCCTCAGATACGCAGTATTTT; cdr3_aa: CASSDSGRASDTQYF
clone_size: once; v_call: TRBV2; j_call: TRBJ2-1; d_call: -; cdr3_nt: TGTGCCAGCAGCGGTGACAATGAGCAGTTCTTC; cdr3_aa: CASSGDNEQFF
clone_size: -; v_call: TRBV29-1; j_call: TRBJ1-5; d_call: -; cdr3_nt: TGCAGCGTGGGAGTAGGGGGTTCCAATCAGCCCCAGCATTTT; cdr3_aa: CSVGVGGSNQPQHF
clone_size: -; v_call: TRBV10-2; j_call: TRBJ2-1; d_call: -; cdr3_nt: TGCGCCAGCGGTGGGGACGGGAGCTCCTACAATGAGCAGTTCTTC; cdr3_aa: CASGGDGSSYNEQFF
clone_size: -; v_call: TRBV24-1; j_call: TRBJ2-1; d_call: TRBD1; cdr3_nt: TGTGCCACCAGTGATTCGGGGACAGGCTACAATGAGCAGTTCTTC; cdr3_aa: CATSDSGTGYNEQFF
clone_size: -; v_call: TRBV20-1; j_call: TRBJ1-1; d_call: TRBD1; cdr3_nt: TGCAGTGCTAGTCAAGACAGGGGAGAAGCTTTCTTT; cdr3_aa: CSASQDRGEAFF
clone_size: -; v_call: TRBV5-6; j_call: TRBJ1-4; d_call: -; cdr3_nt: TGTGCCAGCAGTTCCGGGACAAGTAATGAAAAACTGTTTTTT; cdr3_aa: CASSSGTSNEKLFF
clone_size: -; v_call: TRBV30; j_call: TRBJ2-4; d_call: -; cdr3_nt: TGTGCCTGGAGTGTACGGGGAAACATTCAGTACTTC; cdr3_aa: CAWSVRGNIQYF
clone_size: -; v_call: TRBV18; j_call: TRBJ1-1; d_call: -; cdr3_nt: TGTGCCAGCTCACAATCGGAGAGAAGTGAAGCTTTCTTT; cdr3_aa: CASSQSERSEAFF